Only a few counts were recorded for the clone carrying this TCR beta chain. Germline CDR1 SGHTA, CDR2 FQGNSA. The V segment lost 1 base and the J segment 4 bases; nucleotides outside the gene matches: 8. The CDR3 length is 16 residues. These data belong to a study of Graves' ophthalmopathy and Graves' hyperthyroidism. Amplification targeted the TCR beta CDR3 regions, with RNA transcripts as the source material. The first round was an RT-PCR with HTBI primers, and the second round was a multiplex PCR. TCRdb passed the multiplex PCR reads through MiXCR, listing each CDR3 protein once. The table records some 1.1 million distinct CDR3 sequences, about 35% of them present only once.

The chain uses TRBV7-2 and TRBJ2-7, with 9 bases that match TRBD1. Sequencing used peripheral blood or thyroid tissue (not recorded which). This receptor was identified in an adult man with Graves' hyperthyroidism. CDR3 sequence (DNA): TGTGCCAGCAGCTTAGTGGGGACAGGGTTTGAGTACGAGCAGTACTTC. Translation: CASSLVGTGFEYEQYF. Using reference TRBV7-2 and TRBJ2-7 for the parts outside the CDR3, the full variable domain is GAGVSQSPSNKVTEKGKDVELRCDPISGHTALYWYRQSLGQGLEFLIYFQGNSAPDKSGLPSDRFSAERTGGSVSTLTIQRTQQEDSAVYLCASSLVGTGFEYEQYFGPGTRLTVT.